Listed below are T cell receptor beta chains from one sample, sequenced in a study of regulatory T cells in long-lasting Graves disease. In TCRdb, the multiplex PCR reads were re-called with MiXCR into one record per CDR3 protein. The top ten hold about 11% of the sample, which has 530,000 or so distinct CDR3 sequences, 15% to 20% seen once. These data were also reused for a study on T cells in Graves' hyperthyroidism and ophthalmopathy.

Sequencing was performed on peripheral blood mononuclear cells (PBMCs), taken at new diagnosis, from a patient treated with antithyroid drugs. The receptors come from a young man with Graves disease. Both conserved end residues are part of each CDR3. D genes are given only for firm matches. Size is omitted from some rows. Given values are once, few, many or a class for expanded clones.

clone_size | d_call | j_call | v_call | cdr3_aa | cdr3_nt
few | . | TRBJ1-1 | TRBV3-1 | CASSPYDSEAFF | TGTGCCAGCAGCCCCTACGACAGTGAAGCTTTCTTT
many | . | TRBJ2-3 | TRBV6-2/TRBV6-3 | CASRPSGQSTDTQYF | TGTGCCAGCAGACCCTCCGGACAGAGCACAGATACGCAGTATTTT
few | . | TRBJ2-7 | TRBV24-1 | CATSDLGDTYEQYF | TGTGCCACCAGTGATTTAGGAGATACCTACGAGCAGTACTTC
. | TRBD1 | TRBJ1-5 | TRBV9 | CASSAGQGMSNQPQHF | TGTGCCAGCAGCGCGGGACAGGGGATGAGCAATCAGCCCCAGCATTTT
few | . | TRBJ1-5 | TRBV4-1 | CASSQDRWVSGGQPQHF | TGCGCCAGCAGCCAAGATCGGTGGGTTTCGGGGGGGCAGCCCCAGCATTTT
. | . | TRBJ1-4 | TRBV5-1 | CASSLGRGRGVNEKLFF | TGCGCCAGCAGCTTGGGAAGAGGAAGGGGGGTAAATGAAAAACTGTTTTTT
. | TRBD2 | TRBJ2-3 | TRBV15 | CATSRIAGVTDTQYF | TGTGCCACCAGCAGAATAGCGGGAGTGACAGATACGCAGTATTTT
. | . | TRBJ2-7 | TRBV5-1 | CASSLDWGPGLYEQYF | TGCGCCAGCAGCTTGGATTGGGGGCCAGGGCTCTACGAGCAGTACTTC
few | . | TRBJ1-4 | TRBV28 | CASSSSGPSNEKLFF | TGTGCCAGCAGTTCCTCAGGACCCTCTAATGAAAAACTGTTTTTT
. | TRBD2 | TRBJ2-7 | TRBV28 | CASNRLAGNSYEQYF | TGTGCCAGCAATAGACTAGCGGGTAACTCCTACGAGCAGTACTTC
many | . | TRBJ2-2 | TRBV5-1 | CASSLVLGINAGELFF | TGCGCCAGCAGCTTGGTGCTGGGGATCAACGCCGGGGAGCTGTTTTTT
many | . | TRBJ2-7 | TRBV12-3/TRBV12-4 | CASSRGPYEQYF | TGTGCCAGCAGCCGCGGGCCCTACGAGCAGTACTTC
many | . | TRBJ2-1 | TRBV6-1 | CASRNFDLNNEQFF | TGTGCCAGCAGGAACTTCGACTTAAACAATGAGCAGTTCTTC
. | . | TRBJ2-6 | TRBV18 | CASSPGRTAEGPGANVLTF | TGTGCCAGCTCACCAGGTCGGACAGCCGAGGGGCCTGGGGCCAACGTCCTGACTTTC
. | . | TRBJ2-7 | TRBV5-4 | CASSLPGPVVEQYF | TGTGCCAGCAGCTTGCCAGGCCCAGTGGTCGAGCAGTACTTC
many | . | TRBJ2-1 | TRBV5-1 | CASSLELGDNEQFF | TGCGCCAGCAGCTTGGAACTAGGGGACAATGAGCAGTTCTTC
. | . | TRBJ1-1 | TRBV27 | CASGQWGRNTEAFF | TGTGCCAGCGGACAGTGGGGTAGGAACACTGAAGCTTTCTTT